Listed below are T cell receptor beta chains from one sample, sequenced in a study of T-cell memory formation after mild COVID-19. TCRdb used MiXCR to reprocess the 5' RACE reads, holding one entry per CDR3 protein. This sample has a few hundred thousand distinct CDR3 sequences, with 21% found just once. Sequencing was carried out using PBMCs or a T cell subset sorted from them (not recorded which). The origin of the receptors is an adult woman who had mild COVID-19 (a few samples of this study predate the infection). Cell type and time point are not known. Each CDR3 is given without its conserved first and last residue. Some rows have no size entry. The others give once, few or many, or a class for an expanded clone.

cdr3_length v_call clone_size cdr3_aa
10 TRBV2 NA ASTSEAYEQY
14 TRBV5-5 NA ASSLGQGASNYGYT
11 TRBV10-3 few ANSGGHDYGYT
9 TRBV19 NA ASIGGNEQF
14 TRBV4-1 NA ASSHIRRGSTDTQY
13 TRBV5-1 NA ASSPPLQGNTEAF
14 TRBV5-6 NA ASSRTTASSYNEQF
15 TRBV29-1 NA SVEGIWGQGSSYEQY
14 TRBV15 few ATSGGQGPYNSPLH
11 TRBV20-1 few SAGRTGGTEAF
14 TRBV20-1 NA SARAPRRARYEKLF
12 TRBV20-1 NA SARRGGAPREQY
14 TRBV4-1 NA ASSQGPGTGQGPQH
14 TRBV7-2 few ASSLGPAASGYEQY
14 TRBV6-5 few ASSRGTGLMNTEAF
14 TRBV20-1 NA SARTTTGPHTDTQY
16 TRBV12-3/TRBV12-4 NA ASIRRLTAGGRADTQY
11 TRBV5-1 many ASSLDRGTEAF
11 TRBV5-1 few ASSLSIRDPGY
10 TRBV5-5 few ASEGITDTQY
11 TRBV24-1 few ATSAVGTGEQY
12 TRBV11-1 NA ASSFNPGSTEAF
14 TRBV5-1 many ASSPVGGGDTDTQY
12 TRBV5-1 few ASSSGTGINEQF
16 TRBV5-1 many ASSPRPVRGSSYNEQF
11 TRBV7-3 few ASSLNGGTAAF
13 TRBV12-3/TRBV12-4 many ASSRGQGPNTEAF
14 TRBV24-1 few ATSDLSSGRAEEQF
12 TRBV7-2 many ASSSTGQSYEQY
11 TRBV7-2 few AIWTGMNTEAF
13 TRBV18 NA ASSPRHNLNYGYT
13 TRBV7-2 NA ASSLGSSWTGELF
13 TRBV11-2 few ASSSRQGKNTEAF
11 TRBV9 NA ASSVVATDTQY
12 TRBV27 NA ASSSPGTGYEQY
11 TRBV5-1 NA ASSSGQGTGYT
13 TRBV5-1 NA ASSPRTGLISGYT